These T cell receptor beta chains were read from a single sample in a study of identical twins. TCRdb itself ran the 5' RACE reads through MiXCR, one entry per CDR3 protein. The table has 450,000 or so distinct CDR3 sequences, roughly 26% seen once; the top ten hold 2.9%. The same data also went into a second study, on T cells expressing NK-cell markers.

Input material: CD4+ T cells sorted from blood. These receptors came from a woman aged 18-29 years in good health. Each CDR3 is given with its conserved first and last residue. The D gene is left open where the match is weak. Rows may omit the clone size; those that give it use once, few, many or a size class.

CDR3aa	CDR3nt	v_gene	d_gene	abundance	j_gene
CSVGTVKETQYF	TGCAGCGTTGGGACAGTAAAGGAGACCCAGTACTTC	TRBV29-1	NA	NA	TRBJ2-5
CASSLTSWSYNEQFF	TGTGCCAGCAGCTTAACTAGCTGGTCCTACAATGAGCAGTTCTTC	TRBV7-9	NA	NA	TRBJ2-1
CASSSGTRGEQYF	TGTGCCAGCAGCAGTGGGACTAGAGGCGAGCAGTACTTC	TRBV5-6	TRBD2	NA	TRBJ2-7
CASSLYRSSSYNEQFF	TGTGCCAGCAGTTTATACCGCTCGAGCTCCTACAATGAGCAGTTCTTC	TRBV27	NA	NA	TRBJ2-1
CASSLGLVYEQYF	TGTGCCAGCAGCCTTGGATTGGTCTACGAGCAGTACTTC	TRBV7-2	NA	few	TRBJ2-7
CASSQNGDQPQHF	TGTGCCAGCAGCCAGAACGGGGATCAGCCCCAGCATTTT	TRBV4-2	NA	many	TRBJ1-5
CASSSLAGAADTQYF	TGTGCCAGCAGTTCCTTAGCGGGGGCGGCAGATACGCAGTATTTT	TRBV28	TRBD2	NA	TRBJ2-3
CASRPNWGPGELFF	TGTGCCAGCAGGCCCAATTGGGGGCCCGGGGAGCTGTTTTTT	TRBV7-3	NA	NA	TRBJ2-2
CASSLSGMDTEAFF	TGCGCCAGCAGCTTGTCGGGGATGGACACTGAAGCTTTCTTT	TRBV5-1	NA	NA	TRBJ1-1
CAILRRDEQYF	TGTGCCATCCTTCGGAGGGACGAGCAGTACTTC	TRBV10-3	NA	NA	TRBJ2-7
CASSYLISSGGAETQYF	TGTGCCAGCAGTTACCTTATCTCCAGCGGGGGGGCAGAGACCCAGTACTTC	TRBV6-5	TRBD2	few	TRBJ2-5
CSARSGGTQYF	TGCAGTGCTAGGTCGGGTGGTACGCAGTATTTT	TRBV20-1	NA	few	TRBJ2-3
CASASGGRDLRSFSYEQYF	TGTGCCAGCGCTTCGGGAGGCAGGGATCTACGATCTTTCTCCTACGAGCAGTACTTC	TRBV12-3/TRBV12-4	TRBD2	many	TRBJ2-7
CASSLLLHEQFF	TGTGCCAGCAGCTTGTTGTTGCATGAGCAGTTCTTC	TRBV5-6	NA	NA	TRBJ2-1
CAWSVSWIYGYTF	TGTGCCTGGAGTGTATCTTGGATCTATGGCTACACCTTC	TRBV30	NA	NA	TRBJ1-2
CASTMGGSGSYNEQFF	TGTGCCAGCACAATGGGGGGGTCTGGTTCCTACAATGAGCAGTTCTTC	TRBV7-6	TRBD2	few	TRBJ2-1
CSAPISGRAGETQYF	TGCAGTGCTCCTATTAGCGGGAGGGCCGGTGAGACCCAGTACTTC	TRBV20-1	TRBD2	few	TRBJ2-5
CASSPDHEQFF	TGTGCCAGCAGTCCAGACCATGAGCAGTTCTTC	TRBV12-3/TRBV12-4	NA	NA	TRBJ2-1
CASRGRETQYF	TGTGCCAGCAGGGGCCGGGAGACCCAGTACTTC	TRBV28	NA	NA	TRBJ2-5
CASSGQASNQPQHF	TGCGCCAGCAGTGGACAGGCCTCCAATCAGCCCCAGCATTTT	TRBV10-2	NA	few	TRBJ1-5
CSATRGASGNTIYF	TGCAGTGCCACCCGGGGGGCCTCTGGAAACACCATATATTTT	TRBV20-1	NA	NA	TRBJ1-3
CASSLTTSGRGNEQFF	TGTGCCAGCAGCTTGACCACTAGCGGGAGAGGTAATGAGCAGTTCTTC	TRBV7-2	TRBD2	NA	TRBJ2-1
CASSPMEGQYEQYF	TGTGCCAGCTCACCAATGGAGGGTCAATACGAGCAGTACTTC	TRBV18	NA	NA	TRBJ2-7
CASSLTLAGGPRETQYF	TGCGCCAGCAGCCTGACTCTAGCGGGGGGGCCTCGGGAGACCCAGTACTTC	TRBV5-1	TRBD2	once	TRBJ2-5
CASMKQGWSTEAFF	TGTGCCAGCATGAAACAGGGGTGGAGCACTGAAGCTTTCTTT	TRBV6-2/TRBV6-3	TRBD1	NA	TRBJ1-1